The 22 T cell receptor beta chains presented below share a single source sample, sequenced in a study of long-term antiretroviral therapy in people with HIV. With survey level as its setting, the immunoSEQ assay was v3.0. Generated by immunoSEQ multiplex PCR, the TCRdb table keeps only in-frame clones and is missing some. The sample lists under 20,000 clones, approximately 82% occurring once. Source: unsorted PBMCs, taken 0.5 years before starting antiretroviral therapy. The receptors come from a woman between 45 and 60 years old with HIV.

CDR3 protein: CASRGGYTDTQYF. The CDR3 nucleotides read TGTGCCAGCAGGGGGGGGTACACAGATACGCAGTATTTT. The rearrangement joins TRBV2 to TRBJ2-3; 7 positions agree with TRBD2. V lost 6 bases to trimming and J lost 2 bases; unmatched junction nucleotides: 2. The CDR3 has 13 residues. CDR1 is SNHLY and CDR2 is FYNNEI in the germline V gene.

A single count supports this clone. The rearrangement joins TRBV7-9 to TRBJ2-3; 9 positions agree with TRBD2. Germline-derived CDR1 and CDR2 are SEHNR and FQNEAQ (reference sequence). J gave up 3 bases and V 1 base, and 2 bases lay outside the gene matches. The CDR3 is made up of 15 amino acids. CDR3 sequence: CASSLGGGETDTQYF. CDR3 DNA: TGTGCCAGCAGCTTAGGCGGGGGGGAGACAGATACGCAGTATTTT.

This clone occurred once. V is TRBV5-1 and J is TRBJ1-3; no clear D gene. The CDR3 is 14 residues long. Germline CDR1 SGHRS, CDR2 YFSETQ. V was trimmed by 1 base and J by 8 bases, leaving 13 bases between them. The CDR3 region is CASSLMSGSDTIYF. In nucleotides, the CDR3 is TGCGCCAGCAGCTTGATGAGCGGAAGTGACACCATATATTTT.

The genes are TRBV15 and TRBJ1-2; 7 nucleotides line up with TRBD1. In germline, CDR1 is LNHNV, CDR2 YYDKDF (reference sequence). The CDR3 consists of 16 residues. Unmatched junction bases numbered 12, after V lost 1 base and J lost 7 bases. CDR3 residues: CATSRASDRTYFGYTF. In nucleotides, the CDR3 is TGTGCCACCAGCAGAGCCTCGGACAGGACTTATTTTGGCTACACCTTC.

This clone was seen a few times. CDR3 nucleotide sequence: TGTGCCAGCAGCTTTCAGGGGGACTATGGCTACACCTTC. It codes for CASSFQGDYGYTF. The chain couples TRBV7-2 to TRBJ1-2; TRBD1 matches 7 bases. The CDR3 extends over 13 amino acids. V was pared by 3 bases and J by 3 bases, with 1 base of the junction left unmatched. Germline V CDR1 and CDR2: SGHTA, FQGNSA.

The chain employs TRBV25-1 and TRBJ1-4; D unresolved. V lost 7 bases and J 0 bases, leaving 12 bases between the germline ends. There are 15 residues in the CDR3. CDR1 is MGHDK and CDR2 is SYGVNS in the germline V gene. CDR3 protein: CASIGRLATNEKLFF. Here the CDR3 DNA reads TGTGCCAGCATCGGCAGGCTTGCAACTAATGAAAAACTGTTTTTT.

In its sample, this clone was seen a few times. V usage is TRBV19 and J usage is TRBJ1-2; D might be TRBD1 (6 bases). Germline CDR1 LNHDA, CDR2 SQIVND (reference sequence). Trimming removed 2 bases from V and 3 bases from J, with 13 bases in between. This CDR3 contains 15 residues. In DNA form, the CDR3 reads TGTGCCAGTAGTATACCTTGGACAGAGTACTATGGCTACACCTTC. Translating it yields CASSIPWTEYYGYTF.

This clone was observed once. The chain combines TRBV27 with TRBJ2-6; D remains ambiguous. V lost 5 bases, J lost 2 bases, and 13 bases lay in between. This CDR3 has 16 amino acids. Germline lookup yields CDR1 MNHEY and CDR2 SMNVEV (reference sequence). CDR3 sequence reads: CASSPLLVAGANVLTF. The CDR3 region has the DNA TGTGCCAGCAGTCCCCTTCTTGTAGCTGGGGCCAACGTCCTGACTTTC.

The V gene is TRBV11-3, the J gene TRBJ1-1; 7 nucleotides align to TRBD1. V shed 1 base, J shed 7 bases, and the junction held 0 bases outside the gene matches. The CDR3 is 12 residues long. Germline V lookup: CDR1 SGHNT, CDR2 YENEEA. The CDR3 DNA is TGTGCCAGCAGCTTAGGGACAGGTGAAGCTTTCTTT. It translates to CASSLGTGEAFF.

The chain couples TRBV5-1 to TRBJ1-4, with TRBD1 matching 10 bases. The J segment lost 5 bases and the V segment lost 3 bases, leaving 7 bases of the junction unmatched. CDR3 length: 16 amino acids. The germline V gene encodes CDR1 SGHRS and CDR2 YFSETQ. The CDR3 region is CASSWRTGGENEKLFF. CDR3 DNA sequence: TGCGCCAGCAGCTGGCGGACAGGGGGGGAAAATGAAAAACTGTTTTTT.

This chain links TRBV27 with TRBJ1-1, with D possibly being TRBD1 (6 bases). The CDR3 is made up of 13 amino acids. CDR1 and CDR2 (germline): MNHEY, SMNVEV (reference sequence). V was trimmed by 5 bases and J by 7 bases, leaving 14 bases between them. The CDR3 spells CASSPDWGLEAFF. The CDR3 bases are TGTGCCAGCAGTCCAGACTGGGGGCTTGAAGCTTTCTTT.

The rearrangement joins TRBV6-5 to TRBJ1-1; D may be TRBD1 (5 bases). Germline lookup yields CDR1 MNHEY and CDR2 SVGAGI. This CDR3 contains 14 residues. V was pared by 6 bases and J by 0 bases, with 11 bases between. The DNA for the CDR3 is TGTGCCAGCAGACACCGGGGGGTGAACACTGAAGCTTTCTTT. Its protein is CASRHRGVNTEAFF.

The chain employs TRBV28 and TRBJ2-2; 10 bases map to TRBD2. There are 15 residues in the CDR3. From germline, CDR1 is MDHEN and CDR2 SYDVKM. The ends lost 6 bases at V and 4 bases at J; junction bases unmatched: 5. The CDR3 is CASSHKRGGTGELFF. The DNA for the CDR3 is TGTGCCAGCAGCCATAAGCGGGGGGGCACCGGGGAGCTGTTTTTT.

The rearrangement uses TRBV7-9 and TRBJ2-5; 8 bases align to TRBD2. CDR1 SEHNR and CDR2 FQNEAQ come from the germline V gene (reference sequence). V was clipped by 3 bases and J by 2 bases; unmatched bases: 8. This CDR3 has 16 amino acids. The CDR3 is CASSLTASGWQETQYF. The CDR3 coding sequence is TGTGCCAGCAGCTTGACGGCTAGCGGGTGGCAAGAGACCCAGTACTTC.

Only one count was recorded for this clone. This sequence joins TRBV30 and TRBJ1-4; 7 bases are shared with TRBD1. Germline-derived CDR1 and CDR2 are GTSNPN and SVGIG (reference sequence). J was trimmed by 7 bases and V by 3 bases; bases with no gene match: 11. CDR3 length: 15 amino acids. CDR3 DNA sequence: TGTGCCTGGAGATCCGACACAGGGGAACTTGAAAAACTGTTTTTT. Its translation is CAWRSDTGELEKLFF. The full variable domain, completed using reference TRBV30 and TRBJ1-4, is SQTIHQWPATLVQPVGSPLSLECTVEGTSNPNLYWYRQAAGRGLQLLFYSVGIGQISSEVPQNLSASRPQDRQFILSSKKLLLSDSGFYLCAWRSDTGELEKLFFGSGTQLSVL.

In this sample, this clone turned up a few times. The chain combines TRBV18 with TRBJ2-7, with D uncertain. CDR3 size: 14 residues. Between the trimmed V and J ends, which lost 3 bases and 3 bases, there was a span of 12 bases. The germline V gene has CDR1 KGHSH and CDR2 LQKENI. In DNA form, the CDR3 reads TGTGCCAGCTCACCGGCGATAGGTGGCTACGAGCAGTACGTC. Translated, it gives CASSPAIGGYEQYV.

This clone was detected only once. The V call is TRBV4-1, the J call TRBJ1-6; the match to TRBD1 covers 9 bases. Germline V gene sequence: CDR1 MGHRA, CDR2 YSYEKL. Trimming took 4 bases from V and 6 from J; bases not matched to a gene: 4. CDR3 length equals 15 residues. CDR3: CASSRTGDRNSPLHF. The CDR3 nucleotides read TGCGCCAGCAGCCGGACAGGGGACCGTAATTCACCCCTCCACTTT.

This clone has a single count. V and J are TRBV6-1 and TRBJ2-2; 7 positions agree with TRBD2. Trimming took 4 bases from V and 5 from J; bases not matched to a gene: 7. Per the germline V gene, CDR1 is MNHNS and CDR2 is SASEGT. The length of the CDR3 is 15 residues. CDR3 coding DNA: TGTGCCAGCAGTGTAGTCAGGGAGGGGACCGGGGAGCTGTTTTTT. It encodes CASSVVREGTGELFF.

In its sample, this clone was seen a few times. The chain uses TRBV5-1 and TRBJ1-2, with a weak D call TRBD1 (5 bases). Per the germline V gene, CDR1 is SGHRS and CDR2 is YFSETQ. Trimming left V 3 bases short and J 8 bases short, with 14 bases between. The CDR3 has 13 amino acids. In DNA, the CDR3 is TGCGCCAGCAGCTCGGGGACTCTGGGAGGCTACACCTTC. Protein sequence: CASSSGTLGGYTF.

The chain has TRBV9 and TRBJ2-1; 8 bases are a match to TRBD2. The CDR3 totals 17 residues. J lost 8 bases, V lost 2 bases, and 15 bases had no gene match. Per the germline V gene, CDR1 is SGDLS and CDR2 is YYNGEE. The CDR3 spells CASSVQRGGGLFDEQFF. The CDR3 DNA sequence: TGTGCCAGCAGCGTCCAGCGTGGCGGGGGGTTATTCGATGAGCAGTTCTTC.

The sample holds one count of this clone. The chain has TRBV10-3 and TRBJ2-1, with a tentative D call TRBD1 (6 bases). Germline V lookup: CDR1 ENHRY, CDR2 SYGVKD. The length of the CDR3 is 15 residues. Trimming cost V 6 bases and J 0 bases, with 12 bases left between them. CDR3 coding DNA: TGTGCCATCAGCTTTGGACAGAACTCCTACAATGAGCAGTTCTTC. Translation gives CAISFGQNSYNEQFF.

The genes are TRBV4-1 and TRBJ1-5; D ambiguous. This CDR3 spans 16 amino acids. V lost 1 base, J lost 4 bases, and 14 bases lay in between. Germline V CDR1 and CDR2: MGHRA, YSYEKL. DNA of the CDR3: TGCGCCAGCAGCCAAGGAGTTGACATTCGAAATCAGCCCCAGCATTTT. Its protein product is CASSQGVDIRNQPQHF.